This T cell receptor (beta chain) came from a study of blood T cell repertoires in COVID-19. Trimming shortened V by 0 bases and J by 8 bases, and 11 bases separated the two germline ends. Germline loops: CDR1 KGHSY, CDR2 FQNENV. The CDR3 sequence is 13 residues long. Data came from immunoSEQ multiplex PCR; TCRdb stores just in-frame clones and leaves some out. Among some 250,000 clones listed, over 70% were seen once. The chain links TRBV16 to TRBJ2-7, with D maybe TRBD1 (6 bases). The sequencing sample was made of peripheral blood. The clonotype comes from an elderly man with acute or convalescent COVID-19. CDR3 residues: CASSQSGTGQQYF. In DNA, the CDR3 is TGTGCCAGCAGCCAATCTGGTACAGGGCAGCAGTACTTC.